What follows is one T cell receptor (beta chain) and its context. Its antigen is as yet unknown. CDR1 and CDR2 (germline): SGHRS, YFSETQ. With 3 bases clipped from V and 0 bases from J, the junction kept 8 bases outside the gene matches. The length of the CDR3 is 16 residues. This sample is part of a study of cytomegalovirus exposure and HLA in healthy donors. About the research overall: The approximately 130 validation repertoires matched the approximately 700 first-cohort repertoires in platform, a later analysis reported.

Generated by immunoSEQ multiplex PCR, the TCRdb table keeps only in-frame clones and is missing some. Here the sample spans some 150,000 clones, roughly 86% being singletons. Overall study results and limits: The classifier reportedly diagnosed cytomegalovirus status with high sensitivity and specificity. Overall, under 200 TCR beta chains were annotated as cytomegalovirus-associated. Most sequenced TCRs were rare (though some public TCRs occurred in many donors).

This chain uses TRBV5-1 with TRBJ1-2, with TRBD1 matching 7 bases. Material for sequencing was PBMCs. The sequence was obtained from a young man in good health and CMV-seropositive. As DNA, the CDR3 is TGCGCCAGCAGCTCCTCCGGGACAGCCGCTAACTATGGCTACACCTTC. This translates into CASSSSGTAANYGYTF. Based on the CDR3 plus reference TRBV5-1 and TRBJ1-2, the full variable domain is KAGVTQTPRYLIKTRGQQVTLSCSPISGHRSVSWYQQTPGQGLQFLFEYFSETQRNKGNFPGRFSGRQFSNSRSEMNVSTLELGDSALYLCASSSSGTAANYGYTFGSGTRLTVV.